Listed here are 7 T cell receptor beta chains from one sample, sequenced in a study of early T cells in non-severe SARS-CoV-2 infection. A single record per CDR3 protein comes from TCRdb applying MiXCR to the 5' RACE reads. The table includes roughly 88,000 distinct CDR3 sequences, 13% to 15% detected once. The sample comprised whole blood. The receptor set was obtained from an adult who was a healthcare worker with PCR-confirmed SARS-CoV-2 infection or an uninfected control (not recorded which).

V usage is TRBV25-1 and J usage is TRBJ1-1, with a tentative D call TRBD1 (5 bases). This CDR3 comprises 13 residues. V lost 4 bases, J lost 11 bases, and 17 bases lay in between. The germline gives CDR1 MGHDK, CDR2 SYGVNS. The CDR3 protein is CASSVYGAGGAFF. DNA for the CDR3: TGTGCCAGCAGTGTCTACGGGGCCGGAGGTGCTTTCTTT.

About this clonotype: A much larger clone lies a single base off, so this may be a read error. The CDR3 nucleotides are TGTGCCAGCACCAAAGGGGACGAGCAGTACTTC. This sequence encodes CASTKGDEQYF. The V gene is TRBV11-3, the J gene TRBJ2-7; a possible D gene is TRBD1 (5 bases). V was cut by 7 bases and J by 5 bases, with 9 bases left in between. The CDR3 covers 11 residues. The germline V gene has CDR1 SGHNT and CDR2 YENEEA. The full variable domain, rest sourced from reference TRBV11-3 and TRBJ2-7, is EAGVVQSPRYKIIEKKQPVAFWCNPISGHNTLYWYLQNLGQGPELLIRYENEEAVDDSQLPKDRFSAERLKGVDSTLKIQPAELGDSAVYLCASTKGDEQYFGPGTRLTVT.

This clonotype was seen ten or more times. V and J are TRBV6-2 or TRBV6-3 and TRBJ2-5; TRBD1 aligns across 8 bases. CDR1 MNHEY and CDR2 SVGEGT come from the germline V gene. The CDR3 spans 14 residues. J was trimmed by 2 bases and V by 5 bases; bases with no gene match: 4. The CDR3 protein is CASSDGQGQETQYF. The CDR3 bases are TGTGCCAGCAGTGATGGACAGGGTCAAGAGACCCAGTACTTC.

This clonotype appeared a few times. The genes are TRBV5-1 and TRBJ1-2; TRBD1 aligns across 9 bases. V lost 9 bases to trimming and J lost 7 bases; unmatched junction nucleotides: 4. This CDR3 is 11 amino acids long. Germline loops: CDR1 SGHRS, CDR2 YFSETQ. DNA for the CDR3: TGCGCCACCGGGACAGGGACTGGCTACACCTTC. Residues: CATGTGTGYTF.

This clonotype was recorded a few times. The chain joins TRBV12-3 or TRBV12-4 to TRBJ2-2; tentatively, D is TRBD1 or TRBD2 (5 bases each). The germline V and J ends were trimmed by 3 bases and 2 bases, with 10 bases remaining between them. The CDR3 contains 15 residues. The CDR3, as DNA: TGTGCCAGCAGTTTTGGGGGAGCTAACACCGGGGAGCTGTTTTTT. Protein: CASSFGGANTGELFF.

V gene TRBV4-3 combines with J gene TRBJ1-4; 7 nucleotides match TRBD1. Germline trimming cut 4 bases from V and 7 bases from J; bases unmatched to any gene: 9. Germline lookup yields CDR1 LGHNA and CDR2 YSLEER. CDR3 length: 15 amino acids. CDR3 coding DNA: TGCGCCAGCAGCCGTCAACAGGGGTTTGGTGAAAAACTGTTTTTT. Translation gives CASSRQQGFGEKLFF.

The sample holds many counts of this clonotype. The rearrangement joins TRBV20-1 to TRBJ2-3, with D possibly called TRBD1 or TRBD2 (5 bases each). This CDR3 is built from 16 residues. The germline V gene encodes CDR1 DFQATT and CDR2 SNEGSKA (reference sequence). Trimming pared 1 base from V and 2 bases from J, leaving 16 bases between. DNA for the CDR3: TGCAGTGCTAGAGGCCGGGACCCCGAAGTCACAGATACGCAGTATTTT. It codes for CSARGRDPEVTDTQYF.